This T cell receptor (beta chain) appears in the sequencing data of a study of blood T cell repertoires in COVID-19. Study in general: The United States, Italy and Spain were the sources of the acute and convalescent COVID-19 samples. T cells, B-cell-depleted T cells, or PBMCs supplied cDNA or gDNA.

This clone has a single count. As handled by the study authors: For nucleated cells, counts were estimated from reference gene primer amplification. This table comes from immunoSEQ multiplex PCR, and its TCRdb copy is limited to in-frame clones, with some not included. D and trimming come from the DNA, and the V and J calls and clone size come from that table. The profile shows over 200,000 clones, just under 90% of them singletons. This CDR3 spans 15 amino acids. Germline lookup yields CDR1 SQVTM and CDR2 ANQGSEA. J gave up 6 bases and V 0 bases, and 10 bases lay outside the gene matches. Participant age was roughly 18 to 95 years, and participants resided in 25 or so US areas.

The TCR comes from a woman aged 30 to 39 with acute COVID-19. The chain carries TRBV29-1 and TRBJ2-7; TRBD1 matches 8 bases. The sequenced material came from PBMCs or T cells enriched from blood (not recorded which). CDR3 coding DNA: TGCAGCGTTGAAGATCGGGGCAGGGGGCGAGGCGAGCAGTACTTC. As protein: CSVEDRGRGRGEQYF.